Each of the 22 T cell receptor beta chains below was sequenced from the same sample in a study of CD8+ T cells in alopecia areata (dated by TCRdb to 2017 to 2018). Preparation of the library involved the immunoSEQ multiplex PCR assay. RNA was extracted from all samples and reverse transcribed into cDNA, which served as template for TCR sequencing. This is the immuneACCESS table as TCRdb keeps it, with only in-frame sequences that have V and J called. A part of the clones is gone; compared with another copy, unresolved V genes explain less than half, and the rest is unexplained. Across this sample there are approximately 99,000 clones, with approximately 63% seen only once. 20% to 25% of the sample lies in the top ten. The sequenced sample consisted of CD8+ T cells sorted from blood. The receptors derive from a human donor in good health.

The chain joins TRBV19 to TRBJ2-7; 9 bases map to TRBD1. V was clipped by 5 bases and J by 2 bases; unmatched bases: 4. The CDR3 extends over 14 amino acids. CDR1 is LNHDA and CDR2 is SQIVND in the germline V gene (reference sequence). CDR3 coding DNA: TGTGCCAGTAGTTTACAGGGGGCGGCCTACGAGCAGTACTTC. Encoded protein: CASSLQGAAYEQYF.

The chain recombines TRBV19 with TRBJ2-1; 9 positions match TRBD1. V gave up 5 bases and J gave up 5 bases; unmatched junction bases: 7. The CDR3 loop spans 15 amino acids. The germline V gene has CDR1 LNHDA and CDR2 SQIVND (reference sequence). The CDR3 spells CASSFWTGANNEQFF. The CDR3 bases are TGTGCCAGTAGTTTCTGGACAGGGGCCAACAATGAGCAGTTCTTC.

The chain uses TRBV2 and TRBJ1-1; possibly TRBD1 for D (5 bases). The CDR3 runs 11 residues. With 8 bases removed from V and 8 bases from J, the gap between germline ends came to 12 bases. Germline loops: CDR1 SNHLY, CDR2 FYNNEI. The chain's CDR3 is CASLRAGEAFF. The CDR3 DNA is TGTGCCAGCCTTAGGGCAGGGGAAGCTTTCTTT.

The chain employs TRBV4-1 and TRBJ1-6; maybe TRBD1 (5 bases). This CDR3 comprises 15 residues. Germline-derived CDR1 and CDR2 are MGHRA and YSYEKL. Between the trimmed V and J ends, which lost 2 bases and 7 bases, there was a span of 12 bases. The CDR3 DNA reads as TGCGCCAGCAGCCAATTATACCGGGACAATTCACCCCTCCACTTT. Its translation: CASSQLYRDNSPLHF.

Here the CDR3 reads CASSERGRGGETQYF. The DNA of the CDR3 is TGTGCCAGCAGTGAACGAGGGAGGGGCGGAGAGACCCAGTACTTC. The chain uses TRBV2 and TRBJ2-5; 7 bases line up with TRBD2. V gave up 2 bases and J gave up 4 bases; unmatched junction bases: 7. CDR3 length: 15 residues. In germline, CDR1 is SNHLY, CDR2 FYNNEI.

This clone was seen a handful of times. V and J are TRBV7-2 and TRBJ2-3; 11 nucleotides line up with TRBD2. Unmatched junction bases numbered 6, after V lost 4 bases and J lost 3 bases. CDR1 SGHTA and CDR2 FQGNSA come from the germline V gene. The CDR3 is 16 amino acids. The CDR3 region has the DNA TGTGCCAGCAGCTCAGATATAGCGGGGGGGACAGATACGCAGTATTTT. Translation gives CASSSDIAGGTDTQYF. Full variable domain (outside the CDR3, taken from reference TRBV7-2 and TRBJ2-3): GAGVSQSPSNKVTEKGKDVELRCDPISGHTALYWYRQSLGQGLEFLIYFQGNSAPDKSGLPSDRFSAERTGGSVSTLTIQRTQQEDSAVYLCASSSDIAGGTDTQYFGPGTRLTVL.

For the CDR3, the DNA is TGTGCCAGCAGTTTTCAGGGTAATGGAGATACGCAGTATTTT. Residues: CASSFQGNGDTQYF. This chain links TRBV28 with TRBJ2-3; D is possibly TRBD1 (5 bases). The germline V gene has CDR1 MDHEN and CDR2 SYDVKM. The CDR3 is made up of 14 amino acids. Trimming took off 3 bases at V and 5 bases at J, with 12 bases between the two ends.

The V gene is TRBV5-6, the J gene TRBJ1-2, with D tentatively TRBD1 (6 bases). V gave up 5 bases and J gave up 4 bases, with 15 bases separating them. The germline V gene has CDR1 SGHDT and CDR2 YYEEEE. The CDR3 covers 14 residues. CDR3 DNA sequence: TGTGCCAGCAGTTTTGGTCTAGGGGGCTATGGCTACACCTTC. Translated, it gives CASSFGLGGYGYTF.

This clone was picked up one time. The chain employs TRBV4-1 and TRBJ1-5; tentative D call: TRBD1 (6 bases). The V and J ends lost 1 base and 1 base respectively, with 11 bases between them. Germline lookup yields CDR1 MGHRA and CDR2 YSYEKL. The CDR3 sequence is 16 residues long. CDR3 bases: TGCGCCAGCAGCCAAGGAGGGGGAAGGAGCAATCAGCCCCAGCATTTT. It translates to CASSQGGGRSNQPQHF.

The rearrangement links TRBV7-3 to TRBJ2-2; D perhaps matches TRBD2 (6 bases). V lost 2 bases, J lost 7 bases, and 11 bases lay in between. The CDR3 covers 14 residues. Germline V lookup: CDR1 SGHTA, CDR2 FQGTGA. The CDR3 spells CASSLLARDGELFF. The CDR3 DNA is TGTGCCAGCAGCTTACTAGCGCGGGACGGGGAGCTGTTTTTT.

The CDR3 bases are TGCAGCGTTGATGAAGGGTTGGGCACAGATACGCAGTATTTT. It encodes CSVDEGLGTDTQYF. The rearrangement links TRBV29-1 to TRBJ2-3; D call uncertain. Per germline, CDR1 SQVTM and CDR2 ANQGSEA. CDR3 length: 14 residues. The ends were cut back, 3 bases at V and 1 base at J, with 11 bases in the middle.

The chain has TRBV29-1 and TRBJ1-4; 10 bases line up with TRBD1. J was trimmed by 6 bases and V by 7 bases; bases with no gene match: 8. There are 14 residues in the CDR3. Germline V gene lookup returns CDR1 SQVTM and CDR2 ANQGSEA. CDR3 sequence reads: CSALDRGRHEKLFF. CDR3 DNA: TGCAGCGCCTTAGACAGGGGGCGCCATGAAAAACTGTTTTTT.

This clone was seen more than once but under ten times. The J gene is TRBJ2-7, the V gene TRBV28; no clear D. Germline lookup yields CDR1 MDHEN and CDR2 SYDVKM. V lost 6 bases, J lost 0 bases, and 12 bases lay in between. This CDR3 is built from 14 residues. As DNA, the CDR3 is TGTGCCAGCAGACCTCGAGCTGCCTCCTACGAGCAGTACTTC. It yields the protein CASRPRAASYEQYF. The full variable domain, rest sourced from reference TRBV28 and TRBJ2-7, is DVKVTQSSRYLVKRTGEKVFLECVQDMDHENMFWYRQDPGLGLRLIYFSYDVKMKEKGDIPEGYSVSREKKERFSLILESASTNQTSMYLCASRPRAASYEQYFGPGTRLTVT.

J is TRBJ2-1 and V is TRBV7-8; 8 bases match TRBD2. Germline V gene lookup returns CDR1 SGHVS and CDR2 FQNEAQ. The CDR3 has 15 residues. V trimming: 5 bases; J trimming: 7 bases; junction bases outside the gene matches: 10. The CDR3 DNA sequence: TGTGCCAGCAGCCCCACGGGCGGGGGGAGGAATGAGCAGTTCTTC. This encodes CASSPTGGGRNEQFF.

A few counts support this clone. This chain joins TRBV7-3 and TRBJ2-3; 10 bases map to TRBD2. The germline gives CDR1 SGHTA, CDR2 FQGTGA. Germline trimming cut 4 bases from V and 0 bases from J; bases unmatched to any gene: 4. This CDR3 region has 16 residues. The CDR3 nucleotides read TGTGCCAGCAGCTCAATAGCGGGGGGCAGCACAGATACGCAGTATTTT. Translated, it gives CASSSIAGGSTDTQYF.

Only a few counts were recorded for this clone. The chain joins TRBV7-9 to TRBJ2-1; maybe TRBD2 (7 bases). This CDR3 contains 15 residues. Germline V lookup: CDR1 SEHNR, CDR2 FQNEAQ (reference sequence). With 3 bases removed from V and 7 bases from J, the gap between germline ends came to 16 bases. CDR3 coding DNA: TGTGCCAGCAGCTTTGAGGCGGGGGCGATTAATGAGCAGTTCTTC. The encoded protein is CASSFEAGAINEQFF. The complete variable domain, with remaining parts taken from reference TRBV7-9 and TRBJ2-1, reads DTGVSQNPRHKITKRGQNVTFRCDPISEHNRLYWYRQTLGQGPEFLTYFQNEAQLEKSRLLSDRFSAERPKGSFSTLEIQRTEQGDSAMYLCASSFEAGAINEQFFGPGTRLTVL.

The chain has TRBV29-1 and TRBJ2-4; D is perhaps TRBD1 (5 bases). Germline CDR1 reads SQVTM; CDR2 reads ANQGSEA. V was shortened by 6 bases and J by 5 bases, with 14 bases between the two germline ends. This CDR3 is 13 amino acids long. CDR3 nucleotides: TGCAGCGTACAGACAGTAAACCAAAACATTCAGTACTTC. This gives the protein CSVQTVNQNIQYF.

This clone showed up just a few times. The chain links TRBV28 to TRBJ1-6; weak D call: TRBD1 (5 bases). Trimming took 4 bases from V and 7 from J, leaving 11 bases between them. The germline CDR1 and CDR2 sequences are MDHEN and SYDVKM. The CDR3 totals 14 residues. CDR3 sequence (DNA): TGTGCCAGCAGTTGGGGGGACTTAAATTCACCCCTCCACTTT. This sequence encodes CASSWGDLNSPLHF.

This rearrangement joins TRBV5-4 to TRBJ2-5; possible D gene TRBD1, 5 bases. This CDR3 contains 15 residues. Germline V gives CDR1 SGHNT, CDR2 YYREEE (reference sequence). With 1 base removed from V and 2 bases from J, the gap between germline ends came to 12 bases. The CDR3 DNA follows: TGTGCCAGCAGCTTGACGCAGGGATCACAAGAGACCCAGTACTTC. It yields the protein CASSLTQGSQETQYF.

V usage is TRBV11-2 and J usage is TRBJ2-7; D might be TRBD2 (5 bases). V was trimmed by 5 bases and J by 4 bases, leaving 15 bases between them. Looked up from germline, CDR1 is SGHAT and CDR2 is FQNNGV. The CDR3 runs to 14 residues. The CDR3 DNA is TGTGCCAGCAGCCCCGGGGTGTCGGGATACGAGCAGTACTTC. It yields the protein CASSPGVSGYEQYF.

This rearrangement joins TRBV28 to TRBJ2-7; no clear D gene. The germline V gene encodes CDR1 MDHEN and CDR2 SYDVKM. The CDR3 consists of 12 residues. V lost 5 bases to trimming and J lost 2 bases, with 7 bases between them. CDR3 residues: CASSPGPYEQYF. The CDR3 DNA sequence: TGTGCCAGCAGTCCCGGACCCTACGAGCAGTACTTC.

A few counts support this clone. The same CDR3 arises from other DNA sequences in this sample as well. V usage is TRBV6-5 and J usage is TRBJ2-6; a weak D match, TRBD2 (5 bases). CDR1 MNHEY and CDR2 SVGAGI come from the germline V gene. Between the trimmed V and J ends, which lost 4 bases and 1 base, there was a span of 8 bases. The CDR3 contains 15 residues. The DNA of the CDR3 is TGTGCCAGCAGTTTGCGGGTTTCTGGGGCCAACGTCCTGACTTTC. It encodes CASSLRVSGANVLTF.